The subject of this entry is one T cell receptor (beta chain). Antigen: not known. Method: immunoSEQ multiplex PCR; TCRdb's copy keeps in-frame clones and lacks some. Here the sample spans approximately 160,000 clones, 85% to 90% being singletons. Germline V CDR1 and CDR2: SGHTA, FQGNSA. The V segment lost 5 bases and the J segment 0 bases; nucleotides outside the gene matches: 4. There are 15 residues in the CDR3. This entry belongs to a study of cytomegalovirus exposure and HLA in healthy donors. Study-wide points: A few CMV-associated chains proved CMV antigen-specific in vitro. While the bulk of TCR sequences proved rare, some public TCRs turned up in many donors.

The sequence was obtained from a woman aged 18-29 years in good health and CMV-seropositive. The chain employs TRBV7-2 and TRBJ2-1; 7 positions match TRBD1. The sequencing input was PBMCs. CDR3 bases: TGTGCCAGCAGCCCAACAGGGGTCTCCTACAATGAGCAGTTCTTC. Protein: CASSPTGVSYNEQFF.